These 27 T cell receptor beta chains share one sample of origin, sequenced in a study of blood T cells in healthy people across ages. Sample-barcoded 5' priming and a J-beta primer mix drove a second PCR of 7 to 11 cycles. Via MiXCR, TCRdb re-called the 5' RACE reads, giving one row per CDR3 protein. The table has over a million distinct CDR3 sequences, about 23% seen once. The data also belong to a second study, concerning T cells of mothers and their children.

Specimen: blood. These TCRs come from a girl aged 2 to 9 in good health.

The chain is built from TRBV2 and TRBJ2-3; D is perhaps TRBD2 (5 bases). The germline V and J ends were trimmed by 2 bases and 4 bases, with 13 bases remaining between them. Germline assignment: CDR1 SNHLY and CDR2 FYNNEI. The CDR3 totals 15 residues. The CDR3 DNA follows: TGTGCCAGCAGTGAACTCGGGATGATCCCAGATACGCAGTATTTT. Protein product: CASSELGMIPDTQYF. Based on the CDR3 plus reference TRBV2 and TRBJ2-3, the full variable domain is EPEVTQTPSHQVTQMGQEVILRCVPISNHLYFYWYRQILGQKVEFLVSFYNNEISEKSEIFDDQFSVERPDGSNFTLKIRSTKLEDSAMYFCASSELGMIPDTQYFGPGTRLTVL.

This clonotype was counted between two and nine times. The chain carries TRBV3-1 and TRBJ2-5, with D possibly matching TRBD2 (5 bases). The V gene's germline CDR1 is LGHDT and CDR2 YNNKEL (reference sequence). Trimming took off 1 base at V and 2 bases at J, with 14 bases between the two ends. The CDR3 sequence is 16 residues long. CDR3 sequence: CASSQGLADIQETQYF. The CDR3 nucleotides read TGTGCCAGCAGCCAAGGCCTAGCTGACATTCAAGAGACCCAGTACTTC.

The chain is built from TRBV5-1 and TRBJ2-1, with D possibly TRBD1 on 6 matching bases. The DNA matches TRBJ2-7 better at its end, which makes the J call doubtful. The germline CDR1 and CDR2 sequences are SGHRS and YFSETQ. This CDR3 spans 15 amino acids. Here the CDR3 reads CASSPGDILAEEQYF. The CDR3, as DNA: TGCGCCAGCAGCCCTGGGGACATTTTGGCGGAGGAGCAGTACTTC.

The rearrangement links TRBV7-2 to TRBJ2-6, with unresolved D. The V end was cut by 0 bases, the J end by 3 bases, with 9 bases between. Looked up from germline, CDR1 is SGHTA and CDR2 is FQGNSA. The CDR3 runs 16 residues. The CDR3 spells CASSLASDLGANVLTF. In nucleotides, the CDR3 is TGTGCCAGCAGCTTAGCCTCAGACCTTGGGGCCAACGTCCTGACTTTC.

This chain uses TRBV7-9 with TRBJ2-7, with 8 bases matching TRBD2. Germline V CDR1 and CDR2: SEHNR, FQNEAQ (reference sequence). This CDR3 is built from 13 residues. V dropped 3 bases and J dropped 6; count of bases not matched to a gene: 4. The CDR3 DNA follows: TGTGCCAGCAGCTTTCCCGGGGGGGGCGAGCAGTACTTC. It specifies CASSFPGGGEQYF.

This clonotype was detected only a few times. CDR3 sequence reads: CASSMIPGGTDTQYF. The CDR3 nucleotides are TGTGCCAGCAGCATGATCCCTGGAGGGACAGATACGCAGTATTTT. This chain connects TRBV9 to TRBJ2-3, with D possibly matching TRBD2 (6 bases). CDR1 is SGDLS and CDR2 is YYNGEE in the germline V gene. V was cut by 4 bases and J by 3 bases, with 15 bases left in between. The CDR3 consists of 15 residues.

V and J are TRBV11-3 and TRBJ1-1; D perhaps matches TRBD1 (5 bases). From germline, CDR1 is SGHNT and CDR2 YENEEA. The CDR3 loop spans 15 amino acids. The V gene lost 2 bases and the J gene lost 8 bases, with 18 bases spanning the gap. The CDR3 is CASSLRGPRTAEAFF. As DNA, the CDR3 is TGTGCCAGCAGCTTAAGGGGTCCGAGGACCGCAGAAGCTTTCTTT.

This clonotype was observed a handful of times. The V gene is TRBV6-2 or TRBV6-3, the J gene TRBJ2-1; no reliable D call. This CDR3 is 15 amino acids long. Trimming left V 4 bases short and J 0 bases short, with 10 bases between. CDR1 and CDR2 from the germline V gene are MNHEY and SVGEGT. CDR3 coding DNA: TGTGCCAGCAGTTCCCCTAGGAGCTCCTACAATGAGCAGTTCTTC. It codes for CASSSPRSSYNEQFF.

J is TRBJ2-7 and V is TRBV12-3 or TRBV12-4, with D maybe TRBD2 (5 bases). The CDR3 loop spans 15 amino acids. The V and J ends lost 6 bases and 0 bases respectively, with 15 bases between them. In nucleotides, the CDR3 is TGTGCCAGCAGCTCCCTGACGGGGAGCTCCTACGAGCAGTACTTC. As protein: CASSSLTGSSYEQYF.

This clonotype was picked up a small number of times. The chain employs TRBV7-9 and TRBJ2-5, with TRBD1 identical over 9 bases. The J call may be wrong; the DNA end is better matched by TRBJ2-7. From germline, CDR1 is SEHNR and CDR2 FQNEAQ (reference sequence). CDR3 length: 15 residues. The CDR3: CASTSGTGLGYEQYF. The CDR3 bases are TGTGCCAGCACCTCCGGGACAGGGCTTGGCTACGAGCAGTACTTC.

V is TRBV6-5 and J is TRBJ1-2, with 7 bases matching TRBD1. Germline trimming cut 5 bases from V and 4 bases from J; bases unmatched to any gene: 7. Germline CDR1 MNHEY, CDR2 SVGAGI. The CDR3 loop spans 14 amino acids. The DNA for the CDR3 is TGTGCCAGCAGTACTAAGACAGGGACCTATGGCTACACCTTC. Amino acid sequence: CASSTKTGTYGYTF.

The CDR3 here is CASTEVAETLANYGYTF. For the CDR3, the DNA is TGTGCCAGCACCGAGGTGGCAGAGACTCTAGCTAACTATGGCTACACCTTC. The V call is TRBV2, the J call TRBJ1-2, with D unresolved. CDR3 length: 17 residues. V was shortened by 7 bases and J by 0 bases, with 21 bases between the two germline ends. The germline V gene encodes CDR1 SNHLY and CDR2 FYNNEI.

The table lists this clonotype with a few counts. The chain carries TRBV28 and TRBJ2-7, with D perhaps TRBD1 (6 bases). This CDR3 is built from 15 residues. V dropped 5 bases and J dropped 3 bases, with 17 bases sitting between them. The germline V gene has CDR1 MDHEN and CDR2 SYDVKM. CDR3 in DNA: TGTGCCAGCAGTATTCAGGACAGATTGAACTACGAGCAGTACTTC. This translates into CASSIQDRLNYEQYF.

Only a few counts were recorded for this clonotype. Here the CDR3 reads CASSSTLRETQYF. The CDR3 DNA is TGTGCCAGCAGCTCGACACTTAGGGAGACCCAGTACTTC. This chain connects TRBV7-9 to TRBJ2-5; D is unclear. Looked up from germline, CDR1 is SEHNR and CDR2 is FQNEAQ (reference sequence). The CDR3 contains 13 residues. Trimming took 4 bases from V and 5 from J, leaving 11 bases between them.

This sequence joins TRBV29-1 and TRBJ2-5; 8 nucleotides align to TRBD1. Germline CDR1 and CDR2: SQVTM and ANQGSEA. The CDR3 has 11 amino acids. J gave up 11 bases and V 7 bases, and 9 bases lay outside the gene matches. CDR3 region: CSAKQGEKQYF. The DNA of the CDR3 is TGCAGCGCAAAACAGGGGGAAAAGCAGTACTTC.

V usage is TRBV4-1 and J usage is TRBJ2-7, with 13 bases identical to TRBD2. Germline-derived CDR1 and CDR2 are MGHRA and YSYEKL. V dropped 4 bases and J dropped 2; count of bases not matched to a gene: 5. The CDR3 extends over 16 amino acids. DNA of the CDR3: TGCGCCAGCAGCCCTAGGACTAGCGGGAGAACCTACGAGCAGTACTTC. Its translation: CASSPRTSGRTYEQYF.

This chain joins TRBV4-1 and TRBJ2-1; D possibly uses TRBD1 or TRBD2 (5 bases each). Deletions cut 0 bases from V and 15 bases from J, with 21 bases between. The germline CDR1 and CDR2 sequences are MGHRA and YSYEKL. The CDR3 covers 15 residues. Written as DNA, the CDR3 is TGCGCCAGCAGCCAAGAAAGGGACCTCGGGGCAAATTCGTTCTTC. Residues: CASSQERDLGANSFF.

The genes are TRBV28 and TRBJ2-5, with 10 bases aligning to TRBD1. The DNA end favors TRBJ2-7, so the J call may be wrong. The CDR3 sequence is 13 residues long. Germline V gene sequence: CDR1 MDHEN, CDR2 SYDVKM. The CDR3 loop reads CASIDRGLNEQYF. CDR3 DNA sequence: TGTGCCAGCATTGACAGGGGGCTGAACGAGCAGTACTTC.

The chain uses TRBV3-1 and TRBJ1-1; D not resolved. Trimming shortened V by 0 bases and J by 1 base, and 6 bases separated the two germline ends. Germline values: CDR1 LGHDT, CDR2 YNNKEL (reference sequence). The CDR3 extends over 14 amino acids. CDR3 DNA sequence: TGTGCCAGCAGCCAAGAGAACTGGAACACTGAAGCTTTCTTT. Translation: CASSQENWNTEAFF.

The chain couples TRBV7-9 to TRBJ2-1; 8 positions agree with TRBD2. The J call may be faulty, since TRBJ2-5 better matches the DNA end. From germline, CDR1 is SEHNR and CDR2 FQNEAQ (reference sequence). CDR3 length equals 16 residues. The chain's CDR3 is CASGPTGTSSSGTQYF. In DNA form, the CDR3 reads TGTGCCAGCGGTCCTACCGGGACTAGTTCCTCGGGGACCCAGTACTTC.

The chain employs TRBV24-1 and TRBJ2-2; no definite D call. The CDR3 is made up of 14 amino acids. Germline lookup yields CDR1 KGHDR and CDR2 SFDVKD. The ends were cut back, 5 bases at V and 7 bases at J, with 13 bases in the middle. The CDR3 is CATSALDGRGELFF. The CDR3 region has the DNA TGTGCCACCAGTGCCTTAGACGGGCGCGGGGAGCTGTTTTTT.

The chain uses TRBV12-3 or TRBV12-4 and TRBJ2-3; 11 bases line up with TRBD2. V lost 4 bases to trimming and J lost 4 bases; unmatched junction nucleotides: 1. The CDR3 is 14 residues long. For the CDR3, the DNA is TGTGCCAGCAGTTATAGCGGGGGGGCAGATACGCAGTATTTT. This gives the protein CASSYSGGADTQYF.

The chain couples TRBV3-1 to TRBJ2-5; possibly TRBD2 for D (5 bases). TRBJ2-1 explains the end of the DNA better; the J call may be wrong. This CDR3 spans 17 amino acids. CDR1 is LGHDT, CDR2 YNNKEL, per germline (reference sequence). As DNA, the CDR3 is TGTGCCAGCAGCCAAGACATCCCGGGAAAAGCCTACAATGAGCAGTTCTTC. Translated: CASSQDIPGKAYNEQFF.

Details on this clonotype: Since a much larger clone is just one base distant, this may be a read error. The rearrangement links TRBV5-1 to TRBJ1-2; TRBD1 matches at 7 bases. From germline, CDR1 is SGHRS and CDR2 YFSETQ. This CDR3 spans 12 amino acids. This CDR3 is CASGLGQYGYTF. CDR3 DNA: TGCGCCAGCGGCTTGGGACAGTATGGCTACACCTTC.

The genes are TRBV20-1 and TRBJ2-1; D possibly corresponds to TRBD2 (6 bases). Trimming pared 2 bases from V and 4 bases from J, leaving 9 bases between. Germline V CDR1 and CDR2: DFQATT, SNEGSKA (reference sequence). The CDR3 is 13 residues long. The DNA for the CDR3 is TGCAGTGCTAGAACTAGCAGATACAATGAGCAGTTCTTC. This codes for CSARTSRYNEQFF.

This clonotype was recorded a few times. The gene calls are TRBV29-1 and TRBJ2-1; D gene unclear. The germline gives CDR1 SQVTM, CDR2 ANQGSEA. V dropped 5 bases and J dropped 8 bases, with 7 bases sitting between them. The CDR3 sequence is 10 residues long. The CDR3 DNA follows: TGCAGCGTTCATATACATGAGCAGTTCTTC. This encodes CSVHIHEQFF.

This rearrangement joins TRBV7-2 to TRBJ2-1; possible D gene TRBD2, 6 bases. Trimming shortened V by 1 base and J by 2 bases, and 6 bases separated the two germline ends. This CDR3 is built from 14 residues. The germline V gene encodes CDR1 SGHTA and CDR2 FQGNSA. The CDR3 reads CASSLERAYNEQFF. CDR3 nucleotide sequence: TGTGCCAGCAGCTTAGAGCGGGCCTACAATGAGCAGTTCTTC.